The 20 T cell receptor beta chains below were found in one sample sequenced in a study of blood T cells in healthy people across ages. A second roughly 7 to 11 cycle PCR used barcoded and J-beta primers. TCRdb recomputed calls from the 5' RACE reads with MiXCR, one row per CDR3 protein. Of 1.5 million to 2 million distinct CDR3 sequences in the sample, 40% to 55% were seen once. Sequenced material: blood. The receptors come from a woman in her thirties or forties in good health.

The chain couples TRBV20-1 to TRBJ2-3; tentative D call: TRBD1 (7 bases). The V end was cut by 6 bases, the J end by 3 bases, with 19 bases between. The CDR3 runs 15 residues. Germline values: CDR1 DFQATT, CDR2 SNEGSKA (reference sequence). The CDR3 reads CSAKGGGARTDTQYF. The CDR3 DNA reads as TGCAGTGCCAAAGGGGGCGGGGCTCGTACAGATACGCAGTATTTT.

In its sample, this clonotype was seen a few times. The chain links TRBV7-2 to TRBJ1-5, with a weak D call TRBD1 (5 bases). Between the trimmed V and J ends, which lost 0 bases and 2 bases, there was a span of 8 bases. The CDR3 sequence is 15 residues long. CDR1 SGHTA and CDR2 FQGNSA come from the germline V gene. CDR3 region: CASSLAWGGNQPQHF. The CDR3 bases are TGTGCCAGCAGCTTAGCTTGGGGGGGCAATCAGCCCCAGCATTTT.

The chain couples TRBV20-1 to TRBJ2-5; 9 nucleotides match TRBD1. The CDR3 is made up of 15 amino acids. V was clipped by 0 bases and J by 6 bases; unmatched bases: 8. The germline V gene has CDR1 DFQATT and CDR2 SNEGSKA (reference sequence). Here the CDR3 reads CSARDPGTGRQTQYF. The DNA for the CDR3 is TGCAGTGCTAGAGACCCCGGGACAGGGAGACAGACCCAGTACTTC.

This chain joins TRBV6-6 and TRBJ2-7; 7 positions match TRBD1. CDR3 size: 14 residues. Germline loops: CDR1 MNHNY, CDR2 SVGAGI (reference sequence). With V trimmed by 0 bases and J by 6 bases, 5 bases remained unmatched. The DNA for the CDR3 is TGTGCCAGCAGTTACTCGAGGGACAGAACCGAGCAGTACTTC. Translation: CASSYSRDRTEQYF.

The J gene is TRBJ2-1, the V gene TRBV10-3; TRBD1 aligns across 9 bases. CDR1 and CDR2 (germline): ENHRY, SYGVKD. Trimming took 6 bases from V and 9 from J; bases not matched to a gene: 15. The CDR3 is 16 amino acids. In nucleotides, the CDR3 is TGTGCCATCAGCCCACCGGGGACAGGGCGCAGGGCTGAGCAGTTCTTC. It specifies CAISPPGTGRRAEQFF.

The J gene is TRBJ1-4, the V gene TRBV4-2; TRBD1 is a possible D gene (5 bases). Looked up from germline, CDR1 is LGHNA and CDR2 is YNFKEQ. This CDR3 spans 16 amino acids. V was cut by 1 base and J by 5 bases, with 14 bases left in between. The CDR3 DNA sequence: TGTGCCAGCAGCCAAGTGTTAGGGGCGGGGAATGAAAAACTGTTTTTT. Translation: CASSQVLGAGNEKLFF.

The CDR3 sequence is CASSAGEGGYTF. The DNA for the CDR3 is TGTGCCAGCAGCGCAGGGGAGGGCGGCTACACCTTC. This rearrangement joins TRBV6-6 to TRBJ1-2; D may be TRBD1 (6 bases). The CDR3 runs to 12 residues. The germline V and J ends were trimmed by 6 bases and 8 bases, with 13 bases remaining between them. CDR1 is MNHNY and CDR2 is SVGAGI in the germline V gene (reference sequence).

The CDR3 DNA is TGTGCCAGCAGCTCCCAGACTAGCGGGGGGCTCCTGGACAATGAGCAGTTCTTC. It translates to CASSSQTSGGLLDNEQFF. The rearrangement joins TRBV7-2 to TRBJ2-1; 13 nucleotides match TRBD2. The length of the CDR3 is 18 residues. In germline, CDR1 is SGHTA, CDR2 FQGNSA. V lost 4 bases, J lost 5 bases, and 11 bases stayed unmatched.

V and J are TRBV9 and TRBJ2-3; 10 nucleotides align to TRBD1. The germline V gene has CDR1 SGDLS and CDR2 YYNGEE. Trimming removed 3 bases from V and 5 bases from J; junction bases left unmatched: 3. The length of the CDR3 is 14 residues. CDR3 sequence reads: CASSGDRGQDTQYF. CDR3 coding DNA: TGTGCCAGCAGCGGCGACAGGGGGCAAGATACGCAGTATTTT.

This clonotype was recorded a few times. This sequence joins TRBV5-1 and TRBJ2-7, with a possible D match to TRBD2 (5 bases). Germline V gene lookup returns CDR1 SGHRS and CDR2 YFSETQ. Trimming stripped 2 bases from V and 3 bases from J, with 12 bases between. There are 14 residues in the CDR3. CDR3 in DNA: TGCGCCAGCAGCTTTGACCCGGGATTCTACGAGCAGTACTTC. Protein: CASSFDPGFYEQYF.

The CDR3 sequence is CASSPPNRGRGDTQYF. The CDR3 nucleotides read TGTGCCAGCTCACCACCTAACAGGGGGAGAGGTGATACGCAGTATTTT. The rearrangement joins TRBV18 to TRBJ2-3, with TRBD1 matching 8 bases. With V trimmed by 0 bases and J by 6 bases, 8 bases remained unmatched. CDR1 and CDR2 (germline): KGHSH, LQKENI. The CDR3 loop spans 16 amino acids.

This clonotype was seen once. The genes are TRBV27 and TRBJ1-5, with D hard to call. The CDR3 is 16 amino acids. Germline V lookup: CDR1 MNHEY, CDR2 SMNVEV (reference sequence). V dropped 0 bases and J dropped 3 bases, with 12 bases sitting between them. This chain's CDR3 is CASSLSGIGVNQPQHF. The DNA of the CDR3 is TGTGCCAGCAGTTTATCGGGGATAGGAGTCAATCAGCCCCAGCATTTT.

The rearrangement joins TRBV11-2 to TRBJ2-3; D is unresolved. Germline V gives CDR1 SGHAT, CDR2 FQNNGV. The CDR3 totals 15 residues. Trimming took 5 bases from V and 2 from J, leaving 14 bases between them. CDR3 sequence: CASSLSLGFTDTQYF. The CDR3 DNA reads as TGTGCCAGCAGCCTTTCTCTCGGTTTCACAGATACGCAGTATTTT.

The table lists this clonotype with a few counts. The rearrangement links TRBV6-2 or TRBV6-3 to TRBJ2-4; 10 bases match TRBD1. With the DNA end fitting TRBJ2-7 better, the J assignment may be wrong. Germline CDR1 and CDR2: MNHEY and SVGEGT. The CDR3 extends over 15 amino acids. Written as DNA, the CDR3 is TGTGCCAGCACCCGGAGGACAGGGGGTCAGCTCGAGCAGTACTTC. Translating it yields CASTRRTGGQLEQYF.

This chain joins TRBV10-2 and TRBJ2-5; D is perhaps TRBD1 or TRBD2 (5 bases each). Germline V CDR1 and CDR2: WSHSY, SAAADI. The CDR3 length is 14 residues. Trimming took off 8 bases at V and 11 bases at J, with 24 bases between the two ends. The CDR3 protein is CASQRGPPLSEQYF. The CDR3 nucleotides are TGCGCCAGCCAGAGGGGCCCCCCTCTGTCTGAGCAGTACTTC.

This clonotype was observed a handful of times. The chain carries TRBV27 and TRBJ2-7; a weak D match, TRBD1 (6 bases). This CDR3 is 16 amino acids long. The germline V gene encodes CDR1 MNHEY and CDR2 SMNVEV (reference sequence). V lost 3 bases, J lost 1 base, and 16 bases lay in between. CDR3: CASSFSLGQSSYEQYF. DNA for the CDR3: TGTGCCAGCAGTTTCAGTCTGGGACAAAGTTCCTACGAGCAGTACTTC.

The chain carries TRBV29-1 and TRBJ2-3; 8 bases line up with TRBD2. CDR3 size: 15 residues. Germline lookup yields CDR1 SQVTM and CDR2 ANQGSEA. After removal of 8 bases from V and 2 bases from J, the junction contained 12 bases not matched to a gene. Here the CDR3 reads CSTAVGRGATDTQYF. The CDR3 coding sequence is TGCAGCACAGCGGTGGGGCGGGGGGCCACAGATACGCAGTATTTT.

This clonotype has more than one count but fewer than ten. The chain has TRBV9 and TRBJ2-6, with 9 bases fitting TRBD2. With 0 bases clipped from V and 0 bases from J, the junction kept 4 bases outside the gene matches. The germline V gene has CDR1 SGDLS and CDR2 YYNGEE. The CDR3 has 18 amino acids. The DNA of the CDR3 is TGTGCCAGCAGCGTAGTAGCGGGGGCATACTCTGGGGCCAACGTCCTGACTTTC. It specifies CASSVVAGAYSGANVLTF.

The CDR3 here is CATSDPQVRGDTQYF. CDR3 DNA sequence: TGTGCCACCAGTGATCCGCAGGTCCGAGGGGATACGCAGTATTTT. V gene TRBV24-1 combines with J gene TRBJ2-3, with D tentatively TRBD2 (5 bases). The CDR3 sequence is 15 residues long. Germline V gene sequence: CDR1 KGHDR, CDR2 SFDVKD. Trimming left V 3 bases short and J 6 bases short, with 15 bases between.

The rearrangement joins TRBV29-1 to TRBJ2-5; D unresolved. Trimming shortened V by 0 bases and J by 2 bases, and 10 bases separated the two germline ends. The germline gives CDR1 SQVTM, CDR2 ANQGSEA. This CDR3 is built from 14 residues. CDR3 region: CSVEDKRRQETQYF. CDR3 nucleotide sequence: TGCAGCGTTGAAGATAAGAGACGACAAGAGACCCAGTACTTC.